This T cell receptor beta chain was captured in a study of blood T cell repertoires in COVID-19. As for the study in general: Sample material is recorded as cDNA or gDNA derived from T cells, B-cell-depleted T cells, or PBMCs.

The CDR3 totals 15 residues. Germline-derived CDR1 and CDR2 are SNHLY and FYNNEI. Trimming pared 8 bases from V and 5 bases from J, leaving 21 bases between. Per the original methods: Cell counts per sample came from amplifying reference gene primers. The data were produced by immunoSEQ multiplex PCR, yet TCRdb's version contains in-frame clones alone and is incomplete. The DNA was the basis for D and trimming; V, J and clone size are from that table. Among some 400,000 clones listed, about 90% were seen once. In Seattle, patients joined the study during active infection and were tracked longitudinally.

This receptor was identified in a woman aged 55-70 years with COVID-19, enrolled during active disease. Sample: peripheral blood. The chain recombines TRBV2 with TRBJ2-5; the D gene is possibly TRBD2 (5 bases). The CDR3 region is CASSKRDPERETQYF. The CDR3 bases are TGTGCCAGCTCCAAGAGGGATCCCGAAAGGGAGACCCAGTACTTC.